This T cell receptor beta chain was captured in a study of T cell repertoires in cytomegalovirus infection. In TCRdb, the reads were re-called with MiXCR into one record per CDR3 protein. This sample carries about 130,000 distinct CDR3 sequences, 20% to 30% of them seen once, and the ten largest clones take roughly 35%. This clonotype came up many times. Its antigen is currently unknown. The receptor was isolated from a human donor in good health (CMV status not recorded). Some clones in this sample may be carry-over from other donors' samples. Material for sequencing was PBMCs, sequenced either directly or after in vitro stimulation (not recorded which).

The CDR3 DNA is TGTGCCAGCAGTTCTCAGGGCGACGGGGTCTATGGCTACACCTTC. Its translation: CASSSQGDGVYGYTF. This chain links TRBV6-5 with TRBJ1-2, with a weak D call TRBD1 (5 bases). The V gene lost 4 bases and the J gene lost 4 bases, with 16 bases spanning the gap. CDR3 length: 15 amino acids. Germline V gene data show CDR1 as MNHEY and CDR2 as SVGAGI.